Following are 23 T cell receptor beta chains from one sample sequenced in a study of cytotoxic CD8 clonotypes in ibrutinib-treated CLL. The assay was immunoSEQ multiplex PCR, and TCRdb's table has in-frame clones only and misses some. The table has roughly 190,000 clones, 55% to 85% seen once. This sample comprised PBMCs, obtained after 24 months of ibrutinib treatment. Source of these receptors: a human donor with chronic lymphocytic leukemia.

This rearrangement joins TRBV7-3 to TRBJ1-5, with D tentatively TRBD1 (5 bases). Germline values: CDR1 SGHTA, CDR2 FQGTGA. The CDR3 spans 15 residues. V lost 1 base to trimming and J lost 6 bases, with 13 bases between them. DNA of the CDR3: TGTGCCAGCAGCTTAATCGGGGGTATGAGTCAGCCCCAGCATTTT. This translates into CASSLIGGMSQPQHF. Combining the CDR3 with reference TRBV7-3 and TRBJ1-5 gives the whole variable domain GAGVSQTPSNKVTEKGKYVELRCDPISGHTALYWYRQSLGQGPEFLIYFQGTGAADDSGLPNDRFFAVRPEGSVSTLKIQRTERGDSAVYLCASSLIGGMSQPQHFGDGTRLSIL.

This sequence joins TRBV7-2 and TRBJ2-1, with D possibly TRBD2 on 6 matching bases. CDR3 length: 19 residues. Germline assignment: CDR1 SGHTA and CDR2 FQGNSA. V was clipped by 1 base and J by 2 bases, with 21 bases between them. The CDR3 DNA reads TGTGCCAGCAGCTTAGTCCCCACCGCTAGCGAGTGGGCCTACAATGAGCAGTTCTTC. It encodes CASSLVPTASEWAYNEQFF.

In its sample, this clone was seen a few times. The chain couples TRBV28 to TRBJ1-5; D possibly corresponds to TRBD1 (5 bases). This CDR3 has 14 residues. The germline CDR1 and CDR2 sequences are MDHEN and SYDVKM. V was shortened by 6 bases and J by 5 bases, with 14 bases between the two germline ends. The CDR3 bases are TGTGCCAGCAGCTCCAGGCAGGGATATCAGCCCCAGCATTTT. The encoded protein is CASSSRQGYQPQHF.

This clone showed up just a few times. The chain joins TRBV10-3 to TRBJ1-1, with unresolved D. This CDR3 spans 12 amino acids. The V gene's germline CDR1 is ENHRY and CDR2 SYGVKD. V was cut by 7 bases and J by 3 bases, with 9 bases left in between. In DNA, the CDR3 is TGTGCCATCAACGGCGGCGACACTGAAGCTTTCTTT. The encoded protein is CAINGGDTEAFF.

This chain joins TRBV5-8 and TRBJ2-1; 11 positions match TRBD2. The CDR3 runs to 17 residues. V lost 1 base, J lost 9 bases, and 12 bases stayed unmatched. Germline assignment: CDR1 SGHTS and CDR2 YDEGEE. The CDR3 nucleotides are TGTGCCAGCAGCTTGACCCTTCTAGCGGGAGGCATGTCTGAGCAGTTCTTC. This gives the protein CASSLTLLAGGMSEQFF.

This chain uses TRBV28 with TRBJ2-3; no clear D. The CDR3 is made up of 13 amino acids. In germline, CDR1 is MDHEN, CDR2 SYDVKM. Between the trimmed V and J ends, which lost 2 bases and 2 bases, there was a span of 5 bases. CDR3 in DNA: TGTGCCAGCAGTTTAGCGGCCACAGATACGCAGTATTTT. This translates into CASSLAATDTQYF. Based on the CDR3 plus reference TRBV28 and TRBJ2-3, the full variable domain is DVKVTQSSRYLVKRTGEKVFLECVQDMDHENMFWYRQDPGLGLRLIYFSYDVKMKEKGDIPEGYSVSREKKERFSLILESASTNQTSMYLCASSLAATDTQYFGPGTRLTVL.

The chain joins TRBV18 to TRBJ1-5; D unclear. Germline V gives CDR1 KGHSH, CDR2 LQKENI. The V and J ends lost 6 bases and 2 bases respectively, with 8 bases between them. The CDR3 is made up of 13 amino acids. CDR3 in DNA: TGTGCCAGCTCCCCGCCGGGCAATCAGCCCCAGCATTTT. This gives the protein CASSPPGNQPQHF.

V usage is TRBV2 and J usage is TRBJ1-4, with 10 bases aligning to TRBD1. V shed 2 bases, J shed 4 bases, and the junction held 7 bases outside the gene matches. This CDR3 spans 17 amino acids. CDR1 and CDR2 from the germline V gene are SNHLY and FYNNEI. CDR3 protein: CASSEMTGGADNEKLFF. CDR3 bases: TGTGCCAGCAGTGAAATGACAGGGGGCGCCGATAATGAAAAACTGTTTTTT. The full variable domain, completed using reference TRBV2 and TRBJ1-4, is EPEVTQTPSHQVTQMGQEVILRCVPISNHLYFYWYRQILGQKVEFLVSFYNNEISEKSEIFDDQFSVERPDGSNFTLKIRSTKLEDSAMYFCASSEMTGGADNEKLFFGSGTQLSVL.

The CDR3 sequence: CASSPKQGTQMGYGYTF. The CDR3 DNA reads as TGCGCCAGCAGCCCCAAACAGGGAACCCAAATGGGCTATGGCTACACCTTC. This rearrangement joins TRBV4-1 to TRBJ1-2, with D possibly matching TRBD1 (6 bases). With 4 bases removed from V and 4 bases from J, the gap between germline ends came to 22 bases. Germline V lookup: CDR1 MGHRA, CDR2 YSYEKL. The CDR3 is 17 residues long.

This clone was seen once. The CDR3 protein is CASSVSGMIASTDTQYF. Here the CDR3 DNA reads TGTGCCAGCAGCGTATCGGGAATGATTGCTAGCACAGATACGCAGTATTTT. V is TRBV9 and J is TRBJ2-3, with a possible D match to TRBD2 (5 bases). Germline V gene sequence: CDR1 SGDLS, CDR2 YYNGEE. The V end was cut by 1 base, the J end by 0 bases, with 15 bases between. This CDR3 has 17 residues.

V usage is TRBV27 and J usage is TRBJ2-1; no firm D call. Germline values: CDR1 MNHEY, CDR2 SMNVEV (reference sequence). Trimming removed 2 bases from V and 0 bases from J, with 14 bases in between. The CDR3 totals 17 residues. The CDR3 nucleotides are TGTGCCAGCAGTTTAATGGGCGCGTTGAGCTCCTACAATGAGCAGTTCTTC. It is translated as CASSLMGALSSYNEQFF.

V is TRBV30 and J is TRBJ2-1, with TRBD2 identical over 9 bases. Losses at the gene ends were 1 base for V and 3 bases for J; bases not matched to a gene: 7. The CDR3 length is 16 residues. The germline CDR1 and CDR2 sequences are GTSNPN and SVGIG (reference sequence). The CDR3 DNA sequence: TGTGCCTGGAGTGGTTCTAGCGGGGTGCTCTACAATGAGCAGTTCTTC. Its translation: CAWSGSSGVLYNEQFF. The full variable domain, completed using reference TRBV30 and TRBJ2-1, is SQTIHQWPATLVQPVGSPLSLECTVEGTSNPNLYWYRQAAGRGLQLLFYSVGIGQISSEVPQNLSASRPQDRQFILSSKKLLLSDSGFYLCAWSGSSGVLYNEQFFGPGTRLTVL.

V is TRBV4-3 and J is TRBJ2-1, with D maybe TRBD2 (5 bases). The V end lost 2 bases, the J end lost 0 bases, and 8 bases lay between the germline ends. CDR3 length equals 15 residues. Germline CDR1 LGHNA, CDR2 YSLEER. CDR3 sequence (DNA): TGCGCCAGCAGCCAACAGCGGAGCTCCTACAATGAGCAGTTCTTC. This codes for CASSQQRSSYNEQFF.

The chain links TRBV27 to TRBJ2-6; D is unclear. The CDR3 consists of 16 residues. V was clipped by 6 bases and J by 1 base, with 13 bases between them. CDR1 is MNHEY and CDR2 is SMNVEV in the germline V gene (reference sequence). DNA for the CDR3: TGTGCCAGCAGGACCTTTTTTGGATCTGGGGCCAACGTCCTGACTTTC. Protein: CASRTFFGSGANVLTF.

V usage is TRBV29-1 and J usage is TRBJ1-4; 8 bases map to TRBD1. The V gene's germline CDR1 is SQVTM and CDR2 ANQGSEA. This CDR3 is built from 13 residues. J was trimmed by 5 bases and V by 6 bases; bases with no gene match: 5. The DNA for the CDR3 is TGCAGCGTACCGGGACAGGAGAATGAAAAACTGTTTTTT. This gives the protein CSVPGQENEKLFF.

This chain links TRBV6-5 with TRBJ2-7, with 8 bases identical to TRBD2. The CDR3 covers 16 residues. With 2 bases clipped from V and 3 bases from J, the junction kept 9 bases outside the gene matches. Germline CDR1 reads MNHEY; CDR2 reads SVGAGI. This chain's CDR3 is CASSYNGLALNYEQYF. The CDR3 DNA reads TGTGCCAGCAGTTACAATGGACTAGCCTTGAACTACGAGCAGTACTTC.

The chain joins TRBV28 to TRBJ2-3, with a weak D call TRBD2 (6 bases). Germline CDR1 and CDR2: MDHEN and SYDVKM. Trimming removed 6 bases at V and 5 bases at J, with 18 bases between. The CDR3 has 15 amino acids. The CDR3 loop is CASSLAEELLDTQYF. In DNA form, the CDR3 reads TGTGCCAGCAGCTTAGCGGAGGAGTTGTTAGATACGCAGTATTTT.

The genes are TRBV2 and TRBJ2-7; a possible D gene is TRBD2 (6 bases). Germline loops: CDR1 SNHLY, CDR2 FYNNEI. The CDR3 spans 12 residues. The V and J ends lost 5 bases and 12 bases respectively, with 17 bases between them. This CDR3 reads CASSPGDRLPYF. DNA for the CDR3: TGTGCCAGCAGTCCGGGGGACCGACTTCCGTACTTC.

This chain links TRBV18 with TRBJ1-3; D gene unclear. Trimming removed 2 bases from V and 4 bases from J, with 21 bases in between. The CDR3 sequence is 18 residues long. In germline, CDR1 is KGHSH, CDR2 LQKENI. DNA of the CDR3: TGTGCCAGCTCACCAATCCAAATAGTTGGATCTTTCGGAAACACCATATATTTT. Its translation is CASSPIQIVGSFGNTIYF.

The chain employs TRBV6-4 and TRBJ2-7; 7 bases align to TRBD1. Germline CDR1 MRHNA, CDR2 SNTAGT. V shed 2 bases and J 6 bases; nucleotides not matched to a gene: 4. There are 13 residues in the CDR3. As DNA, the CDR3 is TGTGCCAGCAGTGACAGGGGGCTGGGCGAGCAGTACTTC. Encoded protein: CASSDRGLGEQYF.

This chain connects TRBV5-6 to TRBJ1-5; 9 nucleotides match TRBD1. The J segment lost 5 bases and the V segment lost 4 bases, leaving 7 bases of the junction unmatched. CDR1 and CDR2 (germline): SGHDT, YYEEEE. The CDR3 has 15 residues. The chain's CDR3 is CASSIGGQGYQPQHF. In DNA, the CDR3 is TGTGCCAGCAGCATCGGGGGACAGGGATATCAGCCCCAGCATTTT.

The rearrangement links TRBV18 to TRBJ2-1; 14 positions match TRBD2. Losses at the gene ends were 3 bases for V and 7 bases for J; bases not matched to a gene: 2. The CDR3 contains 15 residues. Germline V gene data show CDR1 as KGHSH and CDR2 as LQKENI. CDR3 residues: CASSPTSGRDNEQFF. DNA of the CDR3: TGTGCCAGCTCACCGACTAGCGGGAGGGATAATGAGCAGTTCTTC.

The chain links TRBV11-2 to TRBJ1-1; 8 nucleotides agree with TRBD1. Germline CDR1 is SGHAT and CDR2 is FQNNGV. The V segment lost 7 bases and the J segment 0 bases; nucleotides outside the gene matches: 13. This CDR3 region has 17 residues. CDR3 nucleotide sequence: TGTGCCAGCAACCTCTGGATGGGGACAGGTATGAACACTGAAGCTTTCTTT. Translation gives CASNLWMGTGMNTEAFF.